These 21 T cell receptor beta chains were all obtained from the same sample, sequenced in a study of human T cells and chemical hapten exposure. TCRdb ran MiXCR on the RACE reads and lists one entry per CDR3 protein. The profile shows about 110,000 distinct CDR3 sequences, 9.5% to 12% of them singletons. This sample's time point: patch test 1, 2 weeks after DPC sensitization. Treatment indicated: therapeutic diphenylcyclopropenone sensitization with weekly scalp DPC. Sequencing used whole blood, obtained in connection with sensitization to the hapten diphenylcyclopropenone (DPC). The receptors were sampled from a woman aged 40 to 50 with alopecia areata. Some clones in this sample may be carry-over from other donors' samples.

In its sample, this clonotype was seen many times. V gene TRBV3-2 combines with J gene TRBJ2-7; the table gives TRBD1 as D, unverified against the DNA. TRBV3-2 is a pseudogene locus. This CDR3 is built from 18 residues. The chain's CDR3 is CASSQDLAPAQRTREQYF. The CDR3 DNA is TGTGCCAGCAGCCAAGATCTAGCGCCCGCCCAAAGGACTCGCGAGCAGTACTTC.

V and J are TRBV5-1 and TRBJ1-2, with 8 positions matching TRBD1. V shed 4 bases and J 3 bases; nucleotides not matched to a gene: 5. From germline, CDR1 is SGHRS and CDR2 YFSETQ. CDR3 length equals 14 residues. CDR3 nucleotide sequence: TGCGCCAGCAGCAGAGAACAGGGGGACTATGGCTACACCTTC. Translated, it gives CASSREQGDYGYTF.

The V and J genes are TRBV7-2 and TRBJ2-3; D may match TRBD1 or TRBD2 (6 bases each). CDR1 is SGHTA, CDR2 FQGNSA, per germline. This CDR3 region has 14 residues. Trimming pared 1 base from V and 7 bases from J, leaving 12 bases between. The CDR3 DNA follows: TGTGCCAGCAGCTTAGAGGGGGGAAGGTATACGCAGTATTTT. Amino acids: CASSLEGGRYTQYF.

This clonotype was picked up a small number of times. The V call is TRBV20-1, the J call TRBJ1-5; no clear D gene. The V end was cut by 1 base, the J end by 2 bases, with 9 bases between. Per the germline V gene, CDR1 is DFQATT and CDR2 is SNEGSKA (reference sequence). The CDR3 extends over 14 amino acids. The CDR3 protein is CSARGEGGNQPQHF. DNA for the CDR3: TGCAGTGCTAGAGGCGAAGGAGGCAATCAGCCCCAGCATTTT.

This clonotype was seen a handful of times. The J gene is TRBJ1-2, the V gene TRBV20-1; possibly TRBD1 for D (5 bases). Germline CDR1 DFQATT, CDR2 SNEGSKA (reference sequence). V dropped 6 bases and J dropped 8 bases, with 22 bases sitting between them. The CDR3 contains 14 residues. As DNA, the CDR3 is TGCAGTGCGCCGTCCGACGGGGCGTCGGGGGGCTACACCTTC. Translation: CSAPSDGASGGYTF.

This chain links TRBV6-5 with TRBJ2-5; maybe TRBD1 (6 bases). V was cut by 2 bases and J by 5 bases, with 12 bases left in between. The CDR3 is 14 amino acids. CDR1 MNHEY and CDR2 SVGAGI come from the germline V gene. CDR3 DNA sequence: TGTGCCAGCAGTTACAGGGGGAGTTGGGAGACCCAGTACTTC. This encodes CASSYRGSWETQYF.

Ten or more counts support this clonotype. CDR3 in amino acids: CASSRATGPGGNQPQHF. CDR3 nucleotides: TGTGCCAGCAGCAGGGCGACGGGACCAGGGGGCAATCAGCCCCAGCATTTT. The chain combines TRBV6-5 with TRBJ1-5, with D possibly being TRBD1 (6 bases). V lost 6 bases and J 2 bases, leaving 20 bases between the germline ends. Germline CDR1 reads MNHEY; CDR2 reads SVGAGI. The CDR3 has 17 amino acids.

The sample holds a few counts of this clonotype. The chain joins TRBV20-1 to TRBJ2-5; D perhaps matches TRBD2 (6 bases). V was clipped by 3 bases and J by 2 bases, with 16 bases between them. Germline loops: CDR1 DFQATT, CDR2 SNEGSKA (reference sequence). The CDR3 extends over 15 amino acids. CDR3 protein: CSASPEGRRQETQYF. CDR3 bases: TGCAGTGCTAGCCCGGAGGGACGCAGACAAGAGACCCAGTACTTC.

This clonotype has ten or more counts. The chain joins TRBV18 to TRBJ1-1; D not certain. V was pared by 2 bases and J by 13 bases, with 14 bases between. The CDR3 has 12 amino acids. The germline V gene encodes CDR1 KGHSH and CDR2 LQKENI. CDR3 in DNA: TGTGCCAGCTCACCAGCCCCCGGAAATGTTTTCTTT. It codes for CASSPAPGNVFF.

The rearrangement joins TRBV6-2 or TRBV6-3 to TRBJ2-7; D unresolved. Germline values: CDR1 MNHEY, CDR2 SVGEGT. Between the trimmed V and J ends, which lost 8 bases and 4 bases, there was a span of 6 bases. This CDR3 has 10 amino acids. The CDR3 nucleotides read TGTGCCAGCGCGGATTACGAGCAGTACTTC. Translated, it gives CASADYEQYF.

This clonotype was seen ten or more times. V is TRBV7-2 and J is TRBJ2-7; D perhaps matches TRBD2 (5 bases). Germline lookup yields CDR1 SGHTA and CDR2 FQGNSA. There are 16 residues in the CDR3. The V end lost 1 base, the J end lost 5 bases, and 18 bases lay between the germline ends. The CDR3 nucleotides are TGTGCCAGCAGCTTAGTATCAAGCTCGGACTGGGACGAGCAGTACTTC. It specifies CASSLVSSSDWDEQYF.

V and J are TRBV4-3 and TRBJ1-1; no clear D gene. The V gene lost 3 bases and the J gene lost 6 bases, with 20 bases spanning the gap. Germline V lookup: CDR1 LGHNA, CDR2 YSLEER. The CDR3 has 16 residues. The CDR3 sequence: CASSQVAQGLGAEAFF. DNA for the CDR3: TGCGCCAGCAGCCAGGTCGCTCAAGGGTTGGGCGCTGAAGCTTTCTTT.

This clonotype was detected a few times. The chain carries TRBV11-2 and TRBJ1-6, with no clear D. Per germline, CDR1 SGHAT and CDR2 FQNNGV. This CDR3 has 12 residues. V lost 6 bases and J lost 14, with 14 bases in between. The CDR3 DNA reads as TGTGCCAGCAGGGGGAGGGATTCCGCCCTCCACTTT. Translation: CASRGRDSALHF.

This clonotype occurred many times. The chain links TRBV9 to TRBJ1-4; D remains ambiguous. This CDR3 comprises 14 residues. CDR1 SGDLS and CDR2 YYNGEE come from the germline V gene. The ends were cut back, 4 bases at V and 5 bases at J, with 12 bases in the middle. The CDR3 here is CASSPQVGNEKLFF. Written as DNA, the CDR3 is TGTGCCAGCAGCCCCCAGGTCGGCAATGAAAAACTGTTTTTT.

This clonotype was seen repeatedly, ten times or more. V gene TRBV7-2 combines with J gene TRBJ2-7; D unclear. V was trimmed by 1 base and J by 6 bases, leaving 10 bases between them. The CDR3 runs 13 residues. The V gene's germline CDR1 is SGHTA and CDR2 FQGNSA. The CDR3, as DNA: TGTGCCAGCAGCTTAGATTGGACGTTCGAGCAGTACTTC. This sequence encodes CASSLDWTFEQYF.

This clonotype was found many times. The rearrangement links TRBV20-1 to TRBJ1-5; D gene unclear. The germline V gene encodes CDR1 DFQATT and CDR2 SNEGSKA (reference sequence). This CDR3 is 12 amino acids long. V lost 3 bases and J lost 4, with 7 bases in between. CDR3 amino acids: CSARSLNQPQHF. The CDR3 DNA follows: TGCAGTGCTAGGAGTTTGAATCAGCCCCAGCATTTT.

The chain joins TRBV29-1 to TRBJ2-3, with 7 bases fitting TRBD1. CDR3 length equals 13 residues. Germline assignment: CDR1 SQVTM and CDR2 ANQGSEA. J was trimmed by 4 bases and V by 7 bases; bases with no gene match: 8. The CDR3 coding sequence is TGCAGCGCGAGGGACAGCCCTCCAGATACGCAGTATTTT. Protein: CSARDSPPDTQYF.

The chain combines TRBV11-2 with TRBJ2-7, with D maybe TRBD2 (5 bases). Germline V CDR1 and CDR2: SGHAT, FQNNGV. This CDR3 comprises 15 residues. The V and J ends lost 7 bases and 5 bases respectively, with 21 bases between them. The CDR3 loop reads CASNPGSLGRDEQYF. As DNA, the CDR3 is TGTGCCAGCAACCCGGGGAGTTTGGGCCGGGACGAGCAGTACTTC.

This clonotype showed up many times. The chain recombines TRBV2 with TRBJ2-5; TRBD2 matches 8 bases. This CDR3 has 14 residues. Per germline, CDR1 SNHLY and CDR2 FYNNEI. The V gene end was trimmed by 5 bases and the J gene end by 5 bases; junction bases not matched to a gene: 7. The CDR3 reads CASSPDGGRETQYF. As DNA, the CDR3 is TGTGCCAGCAGTCCCGACGGCGGGAGGGAGACCCAGTACTTC.

The CDR3 spells CASSEKRTRTGELFF. The CDR3 region has the DNA TGCGCCAGCAGTGAAAAGCGCACGAGGACCGGGGAGCTGTTTTTT. V is TRBV10-2 and J is TRBJ2-2; D is uncertain. V lost 3 bases to trimming and J lost 5 bases, with 13 bases between them. The CDR3 is 15 amino acids. CDR1 and CDR2 (germline): WSHSY, SAAADI.

V is TRBV2 and J is TRBJ1-1; TRBD1 agrees at 8 bases. The germline V gene has CDR1 SNHLY and CDR2 FYNNEI. V shed 7 bases and J 1 base; nucleotides not matched to a gene: 2. The CDR3 extends over 13 amino acids. In DNA, the CDR3 is TGTGCCAGCACCAGGGGGCCGAACACTGAAGCTTTCTTT. Encoded protein: CASTRGPNTEAFF.